The 5 T cell receptor beta chains presented below share a single source sample, sequenced in a study of cytomegalovirus exposure and HLA in healthy donors. The PCR had 60 Vbeta and 13 Jbeta primers. Assay: immunoSEQ multiplex PCR; the TCRdb copy retains only in-frame clones and omits some. The sample lists under 200,000 clones; around three quarters were seen once. Sequences were obtained from PBMCs. These receptors originate from a middle-aged man in good health and CMV-seronegative.

The chain has TRBV11-2 and TRBJ2-2; no reliable D call. V lost 4 bases to trimming and J lost 1 base, with 7 bases between them. Germline CDR1 and CDR2: SGHAT and FQNNGV. CDR3 length: 14 amino acids. CDR3 sequence (DNA): TGTGCCAGCAGCTCTCCGGGGAACACCGGGGAGCTGTTTTTT. Protein: CASSSPGNTGELFF.

In its sample, this clone was seen once. V usage is TRBV6-5 and J usage is TRBJ2-1; 9 positions match TRBD2. In germline, CDR1 is MNHEY, CDR2 SVGAGI. With 6 bases clipped from V and 8 bases from J, the junction kept 8 bases outside the gene matches. This CDR3 comprises 14 residues. The CDR3 DNA follows: TGTGCCAGCAGCCAGCTTAGACTAGCGGATGAGCAGTTCTTC. Its protein is CASSQLRLADEQFF.

This clone was seen a few times. This sequence joins TRBV6-1 and TRBJ1-6; D possibly corresponds to TRBD1 (6 bases). Germline V gives CDR1 MNHNS, CDR2 SASEGT. This CDR3 has 15 residues. The V end was cut by 6 bases, the J end by 4 bases, with 13 bases between. The CDR3 DNA follows: TGTGCCAGCAGACTCCAGGGGATTTATAATTCACCCCTCCACTTT. This encodes CASRLQGIYNSPLHF.

The chain employs TRBV9 and TRBJ2-7, with 7 bases identical to TRBD2. Unmatched junction bases numbered 2, after V lost 2 bases and J lost 6 bases. The length of the CDR3 is 12 residues. Looked up from germline, CDR1 is SGDLS and CDR2 is YYNGEE. The CDR3 DNA reads TGTGCCAGCAGCGTGGGGGGGGGCGAGCAGTACTTC. Translating gives CASSVGGGEQYF.

V is TRBV4-3 and J is TRBJ2-1; possible D gene TRBD2, 6 bases. CDR1 is LGHNA, CDR2 YSLEER, per germline. The ends were cut back, 3 bases at V and 2 bases at J, with 11 bases in the middle. The CDR3 runs to 15 residues. CDR3 coding DNA: TGCGCCAGCAGCCAGGGGGGTGTCCCCTACAATGAGCAGTTCTTC. Encoded protein: CASSQGGVPYNEQFF.